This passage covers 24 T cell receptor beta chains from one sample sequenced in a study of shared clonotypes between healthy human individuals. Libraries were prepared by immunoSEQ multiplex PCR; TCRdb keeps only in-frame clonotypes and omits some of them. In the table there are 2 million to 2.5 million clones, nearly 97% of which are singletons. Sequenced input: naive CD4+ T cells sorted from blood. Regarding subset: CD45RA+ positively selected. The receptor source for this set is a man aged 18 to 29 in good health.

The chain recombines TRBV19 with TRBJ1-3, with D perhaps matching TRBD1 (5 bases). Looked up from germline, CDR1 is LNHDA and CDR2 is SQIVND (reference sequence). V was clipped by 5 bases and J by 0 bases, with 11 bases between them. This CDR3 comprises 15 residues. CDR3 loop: CASSWDVYSGNTIYF. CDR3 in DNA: TGTGCCAGTAGTTGGGACGTCTACTCTGGAAACACCATATATTTT. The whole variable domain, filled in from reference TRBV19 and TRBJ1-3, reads DGGITQSPKYLFRKEGQNVTLSCEQNLNHDAMYWYRQDPGQGLRLIYYSQIVNDFQKGDIAEGYSVSREKKESFPLTVTSAQKNPTAFYLCASSWDVYSGNTIYFGEGSWLTVV.

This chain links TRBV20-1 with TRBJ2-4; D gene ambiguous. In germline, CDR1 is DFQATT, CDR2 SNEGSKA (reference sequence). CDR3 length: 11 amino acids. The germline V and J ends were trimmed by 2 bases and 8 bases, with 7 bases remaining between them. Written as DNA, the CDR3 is TGCAGTGCTAGAAACCTTGACATTCAGTACTTC. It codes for CSARNLDIQYF.

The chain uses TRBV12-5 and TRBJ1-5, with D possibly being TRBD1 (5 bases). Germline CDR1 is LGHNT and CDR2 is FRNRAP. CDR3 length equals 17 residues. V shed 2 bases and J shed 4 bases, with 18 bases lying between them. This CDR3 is CASGLITGSASNQPQHF. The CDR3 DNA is TGTGCTAGTGGTTTGATCACAGGTTCGGCCTCAAATCAGCCCCAGCATTTT.

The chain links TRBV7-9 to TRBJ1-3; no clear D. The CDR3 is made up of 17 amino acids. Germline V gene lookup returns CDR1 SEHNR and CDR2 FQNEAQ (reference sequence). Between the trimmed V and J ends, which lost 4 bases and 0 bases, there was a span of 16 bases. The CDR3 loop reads CASSYKVDRLSGNTIYF. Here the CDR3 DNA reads TGTGCCAGCAGCTACAAAGTTGACCGTCTCTCTGGAAACACCATATATTTT. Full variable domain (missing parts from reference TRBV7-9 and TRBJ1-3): DTGVSQNPRHKITKRGQNVTFRCDPISEHNRLYWYRQTLGQGPEFLTYFQNEAQLEKSRLLSDRFSAERPKGSFSTLEIQRTEQGDSAMYLCASSYKVDRLSGNTIYFGEGSWLTVV.

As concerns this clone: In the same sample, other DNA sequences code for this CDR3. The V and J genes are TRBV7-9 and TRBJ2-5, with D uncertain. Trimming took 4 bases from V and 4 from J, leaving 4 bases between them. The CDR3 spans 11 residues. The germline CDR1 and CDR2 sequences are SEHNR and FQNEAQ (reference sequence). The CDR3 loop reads CASSSGETQYF. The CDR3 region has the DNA TGTGCCAGCAGCTCCGGAGAGACCCAGTACTTC.

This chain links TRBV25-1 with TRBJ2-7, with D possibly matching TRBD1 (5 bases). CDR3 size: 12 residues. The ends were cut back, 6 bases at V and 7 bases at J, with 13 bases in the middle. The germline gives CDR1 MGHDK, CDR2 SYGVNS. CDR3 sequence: CASRTEAREQYF. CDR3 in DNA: TGTGCCAGCAGGACAGAAGCTAGGGAGCAGTACTTC.

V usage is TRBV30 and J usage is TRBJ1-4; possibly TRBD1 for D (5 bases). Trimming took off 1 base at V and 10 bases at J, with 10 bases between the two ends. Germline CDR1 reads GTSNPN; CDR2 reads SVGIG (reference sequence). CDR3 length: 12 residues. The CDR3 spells CAWSEGQAKLFF. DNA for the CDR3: TGTGCCTGGAGTGAGGGGCAGGCAAAACTGTTTTTT.

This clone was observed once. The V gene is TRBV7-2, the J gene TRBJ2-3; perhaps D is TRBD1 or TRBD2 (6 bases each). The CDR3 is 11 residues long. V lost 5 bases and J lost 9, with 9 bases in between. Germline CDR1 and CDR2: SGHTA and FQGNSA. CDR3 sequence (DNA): TGTGCCAGCAGCCCCGGGGGCACGCAGTATTTT. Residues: CASSPGGTQYF.

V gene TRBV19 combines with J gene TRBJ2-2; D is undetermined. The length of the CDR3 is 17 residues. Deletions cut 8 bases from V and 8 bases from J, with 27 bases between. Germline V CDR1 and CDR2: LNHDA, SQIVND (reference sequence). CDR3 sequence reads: CASSLIQQSMEPGELFF. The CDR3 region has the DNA TGTGCCAGTTCTCTTATACAACAGAGTATGGAACCTGGGGAGCTGTTTTTT.

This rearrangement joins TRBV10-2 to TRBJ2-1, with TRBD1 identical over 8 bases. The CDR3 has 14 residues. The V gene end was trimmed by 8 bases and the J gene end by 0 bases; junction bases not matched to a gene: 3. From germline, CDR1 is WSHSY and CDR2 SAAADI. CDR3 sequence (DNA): TGCGCCAGCCGACAGGGGAGCTCCTACAATGAGCAGTTCTTC. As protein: CASRQGSSYNEQFF.

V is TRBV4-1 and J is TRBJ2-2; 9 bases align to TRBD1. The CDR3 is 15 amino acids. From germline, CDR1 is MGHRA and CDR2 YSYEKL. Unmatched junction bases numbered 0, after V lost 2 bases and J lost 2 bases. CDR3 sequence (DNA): TGCGCCAGCAGCCAAACAGGGGGCAACACCGGGGAGCTGTTTTTT. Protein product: CASSQTGGNTGELFF.

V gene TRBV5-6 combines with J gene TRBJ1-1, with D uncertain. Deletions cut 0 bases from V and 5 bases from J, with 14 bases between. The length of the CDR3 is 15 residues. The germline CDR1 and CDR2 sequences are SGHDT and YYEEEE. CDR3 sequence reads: CASSLGTAHGTEAFF. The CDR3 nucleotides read TGTGCCAGCAGCTTGGGGACGGCGCACGGAACTGAAGCTTTCTTT.

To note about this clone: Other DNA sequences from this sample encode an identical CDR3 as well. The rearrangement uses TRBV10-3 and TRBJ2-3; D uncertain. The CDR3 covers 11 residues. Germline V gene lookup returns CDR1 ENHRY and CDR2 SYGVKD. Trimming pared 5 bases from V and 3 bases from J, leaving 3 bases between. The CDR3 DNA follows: TGTGCCATCAGTTCTACAGATACGCAGTATTTT. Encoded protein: CAISSTDTQYF.

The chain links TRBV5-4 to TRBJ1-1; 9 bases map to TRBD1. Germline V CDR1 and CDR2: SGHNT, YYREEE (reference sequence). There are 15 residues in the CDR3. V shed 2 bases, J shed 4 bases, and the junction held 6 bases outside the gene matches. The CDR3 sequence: CASSLEQGAVTEAFF. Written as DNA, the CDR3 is TGTGCCAGCAGCTTAGAACAGGGGGCCGTCACTGAAGCTTTCTTT.

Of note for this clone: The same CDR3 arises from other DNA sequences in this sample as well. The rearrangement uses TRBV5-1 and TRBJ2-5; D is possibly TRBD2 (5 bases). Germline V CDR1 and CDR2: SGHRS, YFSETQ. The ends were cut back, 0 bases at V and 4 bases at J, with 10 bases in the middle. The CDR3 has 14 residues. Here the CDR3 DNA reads TGCGCCAGCAGCTTGGGGAGCGGCGGAGAGACCCAGTACTTC. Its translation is CASSLGSGGETQYF. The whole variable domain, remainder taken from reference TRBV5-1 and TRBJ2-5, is KAGVTQTPRYLIKTRGQQVTLSCSPISGHRSVSWYQQTPGQGLQFLFEYFSETQRNKGNFPGRFSGRQFSNSRSEMNVSTLELGDSALYLCASSLGSGGETQYFGPGTRLLVL.

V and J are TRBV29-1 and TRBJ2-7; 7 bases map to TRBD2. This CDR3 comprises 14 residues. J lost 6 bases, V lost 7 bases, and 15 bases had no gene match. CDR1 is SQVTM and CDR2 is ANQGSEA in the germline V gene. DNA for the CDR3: TGCAGCGCCCGGAGGGAGGGAGGCTCGGCCGAGCAGTACTTC. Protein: CSARREGGSAEQYF.

CDR3 region: CASSLGASTDTQYF. CDR3 coding DNA: TGTGCCAGCTCACTGGGGGCTAGCACAGATACGCAGTATTTT. The rearrangement links TRBV18 to TRBJ2-3; possibly TRBD1 for D (6 bases). CDR3 length: 14 amino acids. Germline values: CDR1 KGHSH, CDR2 LQKENI. V was trimmed by 4 bases and J by 0 bases, leaving 8 bases between them. Drawing the rest from reference TRBV18 and TRBJ2-3, the complete variable domain is NAGVMQNPRHLVRRRGQEARLRCSPMKGHSHVYWYRQLPEEGLKFMVYLQKENIIDESGMPKERFSAEFPKEGPSILRIQQVVRGDSAAYFCASSLGASTDTQYFGPGTRLTVL.

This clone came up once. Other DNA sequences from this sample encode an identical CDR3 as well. The CDR3 bases are TGTGCCAGTAGTATAGATGGAGGCGCCGGAAACACCATATATTTT. Amino acid sequence: CASSIDGGAGNTIYF. The V gene is TRBV19, the J gene TRBJ1-3; D uncertain. Germline V gene sequence: CDR1 LNHDA, CDR2 SQIVND (reference sequence). This CDR3 has 15 amino acids. V was trimmed by 0 bases and J by 4 bases, leaving 10 bases between them.

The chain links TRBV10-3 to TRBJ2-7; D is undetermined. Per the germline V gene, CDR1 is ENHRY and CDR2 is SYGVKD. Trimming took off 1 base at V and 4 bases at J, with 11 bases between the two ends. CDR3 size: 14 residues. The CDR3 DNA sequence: TGTGCCATCAGTGAGTACGCAGGTTCGTACGAGCAGTACTTC. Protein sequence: CAISEYAGSYEQYF.

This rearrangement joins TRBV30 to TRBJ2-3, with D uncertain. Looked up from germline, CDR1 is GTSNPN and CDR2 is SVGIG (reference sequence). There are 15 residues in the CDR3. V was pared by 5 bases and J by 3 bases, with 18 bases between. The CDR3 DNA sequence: TGTGCCTGGGACATTAAAGGGCAGGTTACAGATACGCAGTATTTT. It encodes CAWDIKGQVTDTQYF.

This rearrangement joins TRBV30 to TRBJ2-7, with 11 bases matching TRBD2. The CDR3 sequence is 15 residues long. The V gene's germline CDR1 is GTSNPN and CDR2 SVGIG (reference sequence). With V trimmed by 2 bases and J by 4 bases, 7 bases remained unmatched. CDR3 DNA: TGTGCCTGGAGTTCAGGACTAGCGGGCTTATACGAGCAGTACTTC. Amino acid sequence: CAWSSGLAGLYEQYF.

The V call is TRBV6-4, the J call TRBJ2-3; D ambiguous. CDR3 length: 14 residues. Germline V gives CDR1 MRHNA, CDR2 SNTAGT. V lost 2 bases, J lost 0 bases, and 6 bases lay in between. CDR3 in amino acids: CASSDQASTDTQYF. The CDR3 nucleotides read TGTGCCAGCAGTGACCAGGCCAGCACAGATACGCAGTATTTT.

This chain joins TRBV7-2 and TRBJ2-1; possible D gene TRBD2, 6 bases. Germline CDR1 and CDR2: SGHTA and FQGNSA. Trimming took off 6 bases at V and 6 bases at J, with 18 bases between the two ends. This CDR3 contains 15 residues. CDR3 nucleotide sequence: TGTGCCAGCAGTTCCTGGCGGGACGCCGCCAATGAGCAGTTCTTC. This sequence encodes CASSSWRDAANEQFF. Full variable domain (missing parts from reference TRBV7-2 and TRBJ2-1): GAGVSQSPSNKVTEKGKDVELRCDPISGHTALYWYRQSLGQGLEFLIYFQGNSAPDKSGLPSDRFSAERTGGSVSTLTIQRTQQEDSAVYLCASSSWRDAANEQFFGPGTRLTVL.

CDR3 sequence reads: CASSKLCLNTEAFF. The CDR3 DNA is TGTGCCAGCAGCAAACTTTGTCTTAACACTGAAGCTTTCTTT. The J gene is TRBJ1-1, the V gene TRBV21-1. TRBV21-1 is a listed pseudogene. CDR3 size: 14 residues.